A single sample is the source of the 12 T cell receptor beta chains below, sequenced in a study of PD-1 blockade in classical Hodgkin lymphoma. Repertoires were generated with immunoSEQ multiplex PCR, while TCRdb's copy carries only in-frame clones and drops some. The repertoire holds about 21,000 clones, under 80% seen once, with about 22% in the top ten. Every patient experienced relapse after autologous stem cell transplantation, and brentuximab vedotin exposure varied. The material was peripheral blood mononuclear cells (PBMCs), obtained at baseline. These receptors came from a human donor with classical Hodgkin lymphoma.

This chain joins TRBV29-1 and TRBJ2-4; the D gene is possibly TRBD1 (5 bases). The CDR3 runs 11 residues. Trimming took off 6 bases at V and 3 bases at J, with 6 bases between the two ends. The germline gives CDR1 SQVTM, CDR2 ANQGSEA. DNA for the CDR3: TGCAGCGTCGACAGCAAAAACATTCAGTACTTC. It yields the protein CSVDSKNIQYF. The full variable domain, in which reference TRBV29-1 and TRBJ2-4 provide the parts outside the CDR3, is SAVISQKPSRDICQRGTSLTIQCQVDSQVTMMFWYRQQPGQSLTLIATANQGSEATYESGFVIDKFPISRPNLTFSTLTVSNMSPEDSSIYLCSVDSKNIQYFGAGTRLSVL.

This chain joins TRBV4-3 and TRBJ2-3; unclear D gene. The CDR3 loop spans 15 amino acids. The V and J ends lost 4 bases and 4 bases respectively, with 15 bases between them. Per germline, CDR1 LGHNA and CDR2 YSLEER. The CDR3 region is CASSPEASRADTQYF. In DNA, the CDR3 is TGCGCCAGCAGCCCTGAGGCGAGCCGAGCAGATACGCAGTATTTT.

Written as DNA, the CDR3 is TGTGCCAGCAGTGTTGCGGGGAAACCCTACAATGAGCAGTTCTTC. Amino acid sequence: CASSVAGKPYNEQFF. The chain has TRBV2 and TRBJ2-1; D is possibly TRBD2 (6 bases). The CDR3 has 15 amino acids. CDR1 is SNHLY and CDR2 is FYNNEI in the germline V gene. V gave up 4 bases and J gave up 2 bases, with 12 bases separating them.

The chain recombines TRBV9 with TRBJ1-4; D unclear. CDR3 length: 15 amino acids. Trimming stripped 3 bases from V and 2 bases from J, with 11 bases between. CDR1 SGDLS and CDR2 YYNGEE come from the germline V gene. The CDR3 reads CASSAREGTNEKLFF. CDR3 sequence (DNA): TGTGCCAGCAGCGCCCGAGAGGGTACTAATGAAAAACTGTTTTTT.

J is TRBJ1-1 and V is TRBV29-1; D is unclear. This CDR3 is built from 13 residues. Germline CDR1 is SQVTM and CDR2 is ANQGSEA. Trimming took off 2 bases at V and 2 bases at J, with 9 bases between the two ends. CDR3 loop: CSVERVLNTEAFF. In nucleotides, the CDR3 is TGCAGCGTTGAAAGGGTTTTAAACACTGAAGCTTTCTTT.

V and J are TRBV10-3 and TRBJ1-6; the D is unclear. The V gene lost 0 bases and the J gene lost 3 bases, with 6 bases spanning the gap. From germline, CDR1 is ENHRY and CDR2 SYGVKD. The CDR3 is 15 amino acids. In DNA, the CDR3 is TGTGCCATCAGTGAGTCGGGCGACTATAATTCACCCCTCCACTTT. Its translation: CAISESGDYNSPLHF.

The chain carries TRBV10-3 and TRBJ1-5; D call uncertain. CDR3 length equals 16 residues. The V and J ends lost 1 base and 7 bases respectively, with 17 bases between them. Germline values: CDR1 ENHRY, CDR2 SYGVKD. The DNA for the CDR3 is TGTGCCATCAGTGAGTTCCGGGCCAAAGAGGGCCAGCCCCAGCATTTT. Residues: CAISEFRAKEGQPQHF.

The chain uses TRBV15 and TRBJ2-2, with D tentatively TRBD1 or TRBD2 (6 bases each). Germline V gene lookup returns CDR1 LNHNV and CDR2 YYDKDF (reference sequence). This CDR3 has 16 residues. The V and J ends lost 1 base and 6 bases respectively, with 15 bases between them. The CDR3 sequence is CATSRGGAEQAGELFF. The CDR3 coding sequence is TGTGCCACCAGCAGAGGGGGGGCGGAACAGGCCGGGGAGCTGTTTTTT. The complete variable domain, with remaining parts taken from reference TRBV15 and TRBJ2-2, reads DAMVIQNPRYQVTQFGKPVTLSCSQTLNHNVMYWYQQKSSQAPKLLFHYYDKDFNNEADTPDNFQSRRPNTSFCFLDIRSPGLGDTAMYLCATSRGGAEQAGELFFGEGSRLTVL.

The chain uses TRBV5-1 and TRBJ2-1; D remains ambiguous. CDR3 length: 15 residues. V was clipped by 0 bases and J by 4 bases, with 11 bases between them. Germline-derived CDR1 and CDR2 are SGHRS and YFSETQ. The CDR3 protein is CASSLVAMGYNEQFF. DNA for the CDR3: TGCGCCAGCAGCTTGGTGGCGATGGGATACAATGAGCAGTTCTTC.

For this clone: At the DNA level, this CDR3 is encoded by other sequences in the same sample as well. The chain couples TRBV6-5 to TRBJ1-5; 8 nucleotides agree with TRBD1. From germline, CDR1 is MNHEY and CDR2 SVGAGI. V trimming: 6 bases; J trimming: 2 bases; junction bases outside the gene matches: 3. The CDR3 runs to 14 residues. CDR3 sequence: CASRRTGRNQPQHF. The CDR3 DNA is TGTGCCAGCAGGAGGACAGGGCGCAATCAGCCCCAGCATTTT.

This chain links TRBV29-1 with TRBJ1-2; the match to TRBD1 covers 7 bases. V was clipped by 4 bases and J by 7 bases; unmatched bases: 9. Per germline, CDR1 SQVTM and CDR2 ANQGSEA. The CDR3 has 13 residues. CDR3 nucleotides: TGCAGCGTTGTAGGGGGACAGAAAGGTGGCTACACCTTC. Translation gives CSVVGGQKGGYTF.

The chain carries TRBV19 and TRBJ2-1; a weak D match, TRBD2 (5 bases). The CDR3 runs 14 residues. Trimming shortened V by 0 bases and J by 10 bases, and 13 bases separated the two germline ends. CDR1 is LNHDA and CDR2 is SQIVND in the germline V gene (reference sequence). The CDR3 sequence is CASSIDRDGKEQFF. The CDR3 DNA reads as TGTGCCAGTAGTATAGATCGGGATGGGAAAGAGCAGTTCTTC.